The 16 T cell receptor beta chains below all came from one sample that was sequenced in a study of response to subunit inactivated influenza vaccine. TCRdb re-called the RT-PCR reads with MiXCR, one entry per CDR3 protein. This table has roughly 710,000 distinct CDR3 sequences, approximately 14% appearing once. The starting material was PBMCs from blood, obtained 14 to 15 days before vaccination. Receptors originate from a man aged 50 to 60 who received an inactivated influenza vaccine.

The chain recombines TRBV6-5 with TRBJ2-1; D uncertain. The ends were cut back, 5 bases at V and 1 base at J, with 12 bases in the middle. The CDR3 consists of 15 residues. The germline V gene encodes CDR1 MNHEY and CDR2 SVGAGI. The CDR3 region is CASSRLDGSYNEQFF. The CDR3 region has the DNA TGTGCCAGCAGTCGACTCGACGGGTCCTACAATGAGCAGTTCTTC.

CDR3 loop: CAIRSDLLHEQYF. The CDR3 coding sequence is TGTGCCATCAGATCCGACCTACTACACGAGCAGTACTTC. The gene calls are TRBV10-3 and TRBJ2-7; D unclear. The germline gives CDR1 ENHRY, CDR2 SYGVKD. The CDR3 contains 13 residues. V gave up 6 bases and J gave up 5 bases, with 14 bases separating them.

Only a few counts were recorded for this clonotype. J is TRBJ2-1 and V is TRBV30, with D perhaps TRBD2 (5 bases). Trimming left V 7 bases short and J 7 bases short, with 20 bases between. Looked up from germline, CDR1 is GTSNPN and CDR2 is SVGIG (reference sequence). This CDR3 has 14 residues. The CDR3 coding sequence is TGTGCCTCAGACTTACTAGGGAATCAGAATGAGCAGTTCTTC. Its translation: CASDLLGNQNEQFF.

The genes are TRBV28 and TRBJ1-1; no reliable D call. V was cut by 1 base and J by 9 bases, with 9 bases left in between. The CDR3 length is 12 residues. Looked up from germline, CDR1 is MDHEN and CDR2 is SYDVKM. The CDR3 DNA reads as TGTGCCAGCAGTTTATTGGAGGGCAAAGCTTTCTTT. Encoded protein: CASSLLEGKAFF.

The chain couples TRBV15 to TRBJ2-7, with 9 bases that match TRBD1. V lost 8 bases and J lost 4; bases outside the gene matches: 6. CDR1 LNHNV and CDR2 YYDKDF come from the germline V gene (reference sequence). The length of the CDR3 is 13 residues. The CDR3 loop is CATSGQGDYEQYF. In DNA form, the CDR3 reads TGTGCCACCTCGGGACAGGGTGATTACGAGCAGTACTTC.

This clonotype counts as large. The chain employs TRBV5-1 and TRBJ2-7; D not certain. V lost 7 bases and J lost 1, with 3 bases in between. The germline V gene has CDR1 SGHRS and CDR2 YFSETQ. The CDR3 sequence is 10 residues long. Here the CDR3 DNA reads TGCGCCAGCGGATCCTACGAGCAGTACTTC. This gives the protein CASGSYEQYF.

The gene calls are TRBV5-6 and TRBJ2-7, with 8 bases identical to TRBD1. J gave up 12 bases and V 4 bases, and 9 bases lay outside the gene matches. Germline-derived CDR1 and CDR2 are SGHDT and YYEEEE. This CDR3 comprises 12 residues. The CDR3 nucleotides read TGTGCCAGCAGCCGACAAGACAGGGGCGGGTACTTC. Translated, it gives CASSRQDRGGYF.

The rearrangement uses TRBV20-1 and TRBJ2-2; perhaps TRBD1 as D (6 bases). Trimming took 6 bases from V and 7 from J, leaving 12 bases between them. CDR1 and CDR2 from the germline V gene are DFQATT and SNEGSKA (reference sequence). The CDR3 is 12 amino acids. CDR3 DNA: TGCAGTGCCCGGCAGGGGCACGGGGAGCTGTTTTTT. It specifies CSARQGHGELFF.

In its sample, this clonotype was seen a few times. The chain is built from TRBV11-1 and TRBJ2-2; no definite D call. The germline V gene has CDR1 SGHAT and CDR2 FQDESV (reference sequence). The CDR3 is made up of 14 amino acids. Trimming removed 3 bases at V and 6 bases at J, with 11 bases between. The CDR3 region is CASSLGSGPGELFF. CDR3 sequence (DNA): TGTGCCAGCAGCTTGGGAAGTGGGCCCGGGGAGCTGTTTTTT.

This clonotype turned up a few times. The chain couples TRBV4-1 to TRBJ1-4; 8 nucleotides line up with TRBD1. Unmatched junction bases numbered 5, after V lost 2 bases and J lost 6 bases. Per germline, CDR1 MGHRA and CDR2 YSYEKL. The CDR3 has 15 residues. The CDR3 bases are TGCGCCAGCAGCCAACGGACAGGGACGTATGAAAAACTGTTTTTT. Protein: CASSQRTGTYEKLFF.

The V and J genes are TRBV7-9 and TRBJ2-1; a possible D gene is TRBD2 (6 bases). This CDR3 is 17 amino acids long. In germline, CDR1 is SEHNR, CDR2 FQNEAQ (reference sequence). The V gene lost 2 bases and the J gene lost 0 bases, with 14 bases spanning the gap. This CDR3 reads CASSLPSGWSSYNEQFF. Here the CDR3 DNA reads TGTGCCAGCAGCTTACCGAGCGGGTGGAGCTCCTACAATGAGCAGTTCTTC.

The sample holds one count of this clonotype. CDR3 DNA: TGCAGTGCTAGGCCTCGGGGGGCCGCTTTCTTT. Residues: CSARPRGAAFF. The chain is built from TRBV20-1 and TRBJ1-1, with D possibly TRBD1 on 6 matching bases. Germline CDR1 is DFQATT and CDR2 is SNEGSKA (reference sequence). The CDR3 runs to 11 residues. The ends were cut back, 3 bases at V and 11 bases at J, with 13 bases in the middle.

The table lists this clonotype with a few counts. V usage is TRBV20-1 and J usage is TRBJ1-1; 7 positions match TRBD1. Trimming cost V 4 bases and J 10 bases; bases outside gene matches: 15. This CDR3 spans 14 amino acids. Germline CDR1 reads DFQATT; CDR2 reads SNEGSKA (reference sequence). The CDR3 coding sequence is TGCAGTGCTATGGTAACAGGGGCATCCGTACGAGCTTTCTTT. The encoded protein is CSAMVTGASVRAFF.

The chain recombines TRBV7-2 with TRBJ2-7, with 9 nucleotides matching TRBD1. This CDR3 spans 15 amino acids. V lost 0 bases, J lost 0 bases, and 0 bases stayed unmatched. Germline V lookup: CDR1 SGHTA, CDR2 FQGNSA. The CDR3 DNA is TGTGCCAGCAGCTTAGCGACAGGGGGCTCCTACGAGCAGTACTTC. Amino acids: CASSLATGGSYEQYF.

This clonotype was found many times. The chain couples TRBV27 to TRBJ1-5; D unclear. CDR1 and CDR2 (germline): MNHEY, SMNVEV (reference sequence). The CDR3 has 12 amino acids. Trimming shortened V by 6 bases and J by 3 bases, and 6 bases separated the two germline ends. The chain's CDR3 is CASSSINQPQHF. CDR3 in DNA: TGTGCCAGCAGCTCCATCAATCAGCCCCAGCATTTT.

This chain uses TRBV30 with TRBJ2-7; D could derive from TRBD1 or TRBD2 (5 bases each). The CDR3 spans 14 residues. Trimming cost V 7 bases and J 3 bases, with 19 bases left between them. CDR1 GTSNPN and CDR2 SVGIG come from the germline V gene (reference sequence). The CDR3: CASGWPGRGYEQYF. CDR3 nucleotides: TGTGCCTCGGGCTGGCCGGGACGGGGCTACGAGCAGTACTTC.